Listed below are T cell receptor beta chains from one sample, sequenced in a study of tumor-infiltrating lymphocytes in localized non-small cell lung cancer. The protocol was immunoSEQ multiplex PCR, while the TCRdb copy is restricted to in-frame clones and leaves out a portion. Among 15,000 to 20,000 clones listed, approximately 73% were seen once. What was sequenced was lung tumor tissue. These receptor sequences come from a human donor with non-small cell lung cancer. Both conserved end residues are part of each CDR3. The D gene is left open where the match is weak. Size values are once, few and many counts, or a class for expanded clones, and some rows have none.

CDR3aa | CDR3nt | d_gene | j_gene | abundance | v_gene
CASSASGPLDTQYF | TGTGCCAGCAGCGCCAGTGGACCCCTAGATACGCAGTATTTT | NA | TRBJ2-3 | NA | TRBV9
CTAVLNTEAFF | TGCACCGCCGTTTTGAACACTGAAGCTTTCTTT | NA | TRBJ1-1 | few | TRBV29-1
CASSVVSGRTDTQYF | TGCGCCAGCAGCGTCGTCTCGGGGCGCACAGATACGCAGTATTTT | NA | TRBJ2-3 | once | TRBV5-1
CASSLATSGRDEQFF | TGCGCCAGCAGCTTGGCGACTAGCGGGAGGGATGAGCAGTTCTTC | TRBD2 | TRBJ2-1 | NA | TRBV5-1
CASSPPSVNSYNEQFF | TGTGCCAGCAGCCCACCCTCGGTGAACTCCTACAATGAGCAGTTCTTC | NA | TRBJ2-1 | once | TRBV11-1
CASSPPVARDTDTQYF | TGTGCCAGCTCACCACCGGTGGCTCGAGACACAGATACGCAGTATTTT | NA | TRBJ2-3 | NA | TRBV18
CASSPDIGHEQYF | TGTGCCAGCAGCCCCGACATCGGGCACGAGCAGTACTTC | NA | TRBJ2-7 | NA | TRBV7-9
CASSRGGGRYGATNEKLFF | TGTGCCAGCAGCCGGGGAGGGGGCCGATATGGAGCAACTAATGAAAAACTGTTTTTT | TRBD1 | TRBJ1-4 | NA | TRBV13
CASSSHTEAFF | TGTGCCAGCAGCTCCCATACTGAAGCTTTCTTT | NA | TRBJ1-1 | NA | TRBV7-8
CASSSGEVPNEQFF | TGTGCCAGCAGTTCGGGGGAAGTCCCCAATGAGCAGTTCTTC | NA | TRBJ2-1 | NA | TRBV6-1
CASSQGEVKNQPQHF | TGTGCCAGCTCACAAGGTGAAGTCAAGAATCAGCCCCAGCATTTT | NA | TRBJ1-5 | NA | TRBV18
CASSLSAEAFF | TGTGCCAGCAGTTTATCAGCAGAAGCTTTCTTT | NA | TRBJ1-1 | NA | TRBV28
CASSSRMSSYNEQFF | TGTGCCAGCAGCTCCCGGATGAGCTCCTACAATGAGCAGTTCTTC | NA | TRBJ2-1 | NA | TRBV5-8
CASLPLLSSYNEQFF | TGTGCCAGCTTACCCTTACTTAGCTCCTACAATGAGCAGTTCTTC | NA | TRBJ2-1 | NA | TRBV18
CASSGDNSPLHF | TGCGCCAGCAGCGGGGACAATTCACCCCTCCACTTT | NA | TRBJ1-6 | NA | TRBV5-1
CASSPYRQGGGYTF | TGCGCCAGCAGCCCCTACCGACAGGGGGGAGGCTACACCTTC | TRBD1 | TRBJ1-2 | few | TRBV5-1
CASSYSAENNEQFF | TGTGCCAGCAGTTACTCGGCAGAGAACAATGAGCAGTTCTTC | NA | TRBJ2-1 | NA | TRBV6-6
CASSRTSGNQETQYF | TGTGCCAGCAGCCGGACTAGCGGGAATCAAGAGACCCAGTACTTC | TRBD2 | TRBJ2-5 | NA | TRBV25-1
CASSLTFYGYTF | TGTGCCAGCAGTTTAACCTTCTATGGCTACACCTTC | NA | TRBJ1-2 | NA | TRBV28
CASSLDGRANTGELFF | TGCGCCAGCAGCTTGGACGGGAGGGCGAACACCGGGGAGCTGTTTTTT | TRBD2 | TRBJ2-2 | NA | TRBV5-1
CAWSVQAGPYEKLFF | TGTGCCTGGAGTGTACAGGCAGGGCCTTATGAAAAACTGTTTTTT | NA | TRBJ1-4 | NA | TRBV30
CASSYPKNIATNEKLFF | TGTGCCAGCAGTTACCCGAAAAACATCGCAACTAATGAAAAACTGTTTTTT | NA | TRBJ1-4 | NA | TRBV6-7
CASSQAGGGMSTDTQYF | TGTGCCAGCAGCCAAGCGGGCGGAGGGATGAGCACAGATACGCAGTATTTT | NA | TRBJ2-3 | once | TRBV4-2
CASGDSRDYEQYF | TGTGCCAGCGGGGATAGCAGGGACTACGAGCAGTACTTC | NA | TRBJ2-7 | NA | TRBV2
CASSLGAGDTF | TGTGCCAGCAGCTTAGGGGCGGGGGACACCTTC | NA | TRBJ1-2 | few | TRBV7-9
CASSFGGVARNEQFF | TGTGCCAGCAGCTTTGGGGGAGTAGCTAGAAATGAGCAGTTCTTC | NA | TRBJ2-1 | NA | TRBV13
CASSRTSGYYEQYF | TGTGCCAGCAGTAGGACTAGCGGATACTACGAGCAGTACTTC | TRBD2 | TRBJ2-7 | NA | TRBV27
CASSLYSAGYTF | TGTGCCAGCAGCTTGTACAGCGCTGGCTACACCTTC | NA | TRBJ1-2 | once | TRBV5-6
CASSARTGNTGELFF | TGTGCCAGCAGCGCCAGGACAGGAAACACCGGGGAGCTGTTTTTT | TRBD1 | TRBJ2-2 | NA | TRBV9
CASSYLGLAGTGELFF | TGTGCCAGCAGTTACTTGGGACTAGCAGGAACCGGGGAGCTGTTTTTT | TRBD2 | TRBJ2-2 | NA | TRBV6-6
CASSQVEGRDSPLHF | TGCGCCAGCAGCCAAGTGGAGGGTAGAGATTCACCCCTCCACTTT | NA | TRBJ1-6 | NA | TRBV4-1
CASSLTGVQETQYF | TGTGCCAGCAGTTTGACGGGAGTCCAAGAGACCCAGTACTTC | NA | TRBJ2-5 | NA | TRBV28
CASSDSASSGRPGELFF | TGTGCCAGCAGTGACTCGGCTTCTAGCGGGAGGCCCGGGGAGCTGTTTTTT | TRBD2 | TRBJ2-2 | medium-sized | TRBV6-4
CASSLWARGGEDEQFF | TGTGCCAGCAGCTTATGGGCGAGGGGGGGCGAGGATGAGCAGTTCTTC | NA | TRBJ2-1 | NA | TRBV7-6
CASSPQTRETQYF | TGTGCCAGCTCACCGCAAACTCGAGAGACCCAGTACTTC | NA | TRBJ2-5 | NA | TRBV18
CASMGTEGYHTDTQYF | TGTGCCAGCATGGGAACGGAGGGATATCACACAGATACGCAGTATTTT | NA | TRBJ2-3 | few | TRBV28
CASSSVWDSSSYEQYF | TGTGCCAGCAGCTCCGTTTGGGATTCAAGCTCCTACGAGCAGTACTTC | NA | TRBJ2-7 | NA | TRBV5-6
CASSKGRGQPQHF | TGTGCCAGTAGTAAAGGGAGAGGACAGCCCCAGCATTTT | NA | TRBJ1-5 | NA | TRBV19
CASRPTGTGNTIYF | TGTGCCAGCAGGCCCACAGGGACTGGAAACACCATATATTTT | NA | TRBJ1-3 | NA | TRBV6-5
CAWRGTGGNQPQHF | TGTGCCTGGAGGGGGACAGGGGGCAATCAGCCCCAGCATTTT | TRBD1 | TRBJ1-5 | NA | TRBV30
CASSLDGRGYTF | TGCGCCAGCAGCTTGGACGGGCGAGGCTACACCTTC | NA | TRBJ1-2 | NA | TRBV5-1